This T cell receptor (beta chain) was captured by sequencing in a study of CD8 T cells in Susac syndrome. Study in general: Treatment status at blood draw for the Susac syndrome patients was therapy-naive, corticosteroids, or intravenous immunoglobulin alone. Study-wide findings and caveats: Within Susac syndrome CD4+ T cell repertoires, clonal expansion was not evident.

As to this clonotype: Its antigen is not identified.

The junction had 4 bases not matched to a gene; V was cut back by 0 bases and J by 2 bases. The CDR3 consists of 15 residues. The germline V gene encodes CDR1 GTSNPN and CDR2 SVGIG (reference sequence). Reverse transcription used roughly 0.45 to 1 ug RNA and random hexamers. The method of amplification for TCR beta CDR3 was immunoSEQ multiplex PCR, covering 54 Vbeta and 13 Jbeta. TCRdb recomputed calls from the immunoSEQ multiplex PCR reads with MiXCR, one row per CDR3 protein. Among about 94,000 distinct CDR3 sequences listed, 85% to 95% were seen once. It was negative isolation that provided the CD8+ and CD4+ T cells, whereas TEMRA cells were enriched by FACS.

The chain has TRBV30 and TRBJ2-3; 8 nucleotides agree with TRBD2. This sequence originates from a human donor with Susac syndrome. Input material: CD4+ T cells from PBMCs. As DNA, the CDR3 is TGTGCCTGGAGTGTAGCGGGGGATTTCACAGATACGCAGTATTTT. Residues: CAWSVAGDFTDTQYF.